This T cell receptor (beta chain) emerged from a study of blood T cell repertoires in COVID-19. Study at large: PBMCs, B-cell-depleted T cells, or T cells provided the cDNA or gDNA that made up the material.

The CDR3 contains 19 residues. Germline V gene lookup returns CDR1 MNHEY and CDR2 SMNVEV (reference sequence). J gave up 3 bases and V 11 bases, and 19 bases lay outside the gene matches. Profiling relied on immunoSEQ multiplex PCR, and the TCRdb table lists in-frame clones only, not all of them. The sample holds roughly 110,000 clones, approximately 80% seen once. The sequence derives from a woman aged 40 to 50 with acute or convalescent COVID-19. Sample: peripheral blood. The rearrangement joins TRBV27 to TRBJ2-3, with 14 positions matching TRBD2. CDR3 loop: CAVAQRLAGGRIGTDTQYF. CDR3 coding DNA: TGTGCCGTCGCCCAACGACTAGCGGGGGGGCGGATTGGTACAGATACGCAGTATTTT.